This record covers a single TCR beta chain. This sample is drawn from a study of CD8 T cells in Susac syndrome. Trimming took 0 bases from V and 11 from J, leaving 13 bases between them. This CDR3 is built from 13 residues. Looked up from germline, CDR1 is LGHNA and CDR2 is YNFKEQ. With random hexamers, reverse transcription was performed on about 0.5 to 1 ug of RNA. TCRdb re-derived calls from the immunoSEQ multiplex PCR reads in MiXCR, one entry per CDR3 protein. This table holds approximately 100,000 distinct CDR3 sequences, roughly 94% found once. This sequence joins TRBV4-2 and TRBJ1-1; no definite D call. The sample consisted of CD8+ T cells from PBMCs. The source is a human donor with Susac syndrome. Here the CDR3 reads CASSQDGSLDAFF. The CDR3 nucleotides read TGTGCCAGCAGCCAAGATGGGTCGCTGGATGCTTTCTTT.